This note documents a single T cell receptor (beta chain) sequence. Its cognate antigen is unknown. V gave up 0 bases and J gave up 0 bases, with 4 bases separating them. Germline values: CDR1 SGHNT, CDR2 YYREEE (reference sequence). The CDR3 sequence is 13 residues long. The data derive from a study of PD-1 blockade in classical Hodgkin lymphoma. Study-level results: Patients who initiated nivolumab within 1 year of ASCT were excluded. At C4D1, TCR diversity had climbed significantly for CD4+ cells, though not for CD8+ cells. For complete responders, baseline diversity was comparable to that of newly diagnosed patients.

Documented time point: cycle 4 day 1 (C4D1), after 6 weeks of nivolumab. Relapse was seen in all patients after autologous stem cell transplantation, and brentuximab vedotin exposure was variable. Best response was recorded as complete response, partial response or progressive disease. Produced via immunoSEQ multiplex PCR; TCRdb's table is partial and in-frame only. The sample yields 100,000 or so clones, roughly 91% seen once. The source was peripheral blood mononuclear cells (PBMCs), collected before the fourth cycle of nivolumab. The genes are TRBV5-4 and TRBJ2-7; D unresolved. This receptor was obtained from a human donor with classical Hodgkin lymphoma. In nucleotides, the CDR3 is TGTGCCAGCAGCTTGGCGGGCTCCTACGAGCAGTACTTC. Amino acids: CASSLAGSYEQYF. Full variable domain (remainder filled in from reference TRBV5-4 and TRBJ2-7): ETGVTQSPTHLIKTRGQQVTLRCSSQSGHNTVSWYQQALGQGPQFIFQYYREEENGRGNFPPRFSGLQFPNYSSELNVNALELDDSALYLCASSLAGSYEQYFGPGTRLTVT.